This T cell receptor (beta chain) emerged from a study of PD-1 blockade in classical Hodgkin lymphoma (dated by TCRdb to 2020 to 2022). About the full investigation: Nivolumab dosing was 3 mg/kg intravenously every 2 weeks, continuing until either disease progression or unacceptable toxicity. A peripheral blood immune signature of response to PD-1 blockade in classical Hodgkin lymphoma was defined using TCR beta sequencing and CyTOF.

This specimen's time point label, per the study, means: cycle 1 day 1 (C1D1), immediately before nivolumab initiation. Every trial patient had relapsed after autologous stem cell transplantation, and cohorts A, B and C differed in prior brentuximab vedotin exposure. The trial cohort included 55 to 65 patients with relapsed/refractory classical Hodgkin lymphoma, and each patient had a best overall response of complete response, partial response or progressive disease. In the multi-cohort phase II CheckMate 205 trial, trial patients received single-agent nivolumab. Best overall response was determined by an independent review committee according to the 2007 International Working Group response criteria. PBMCs from the trial were collected at three points: immediately before nivolumab initiation (C1D1), and during therapy at cycle 2 day 1 and cycle 4 day 1. Peripheral blood was collected in 8 mL Vacutainer Cell Preparation Tubes, from which PBMCs were isolated by centrifugation and then cryopreserved.

Reading from cysteine to phenylalanine, the CDR3 counts 12 amino acids. Only the CDR3 DNA stays, 36 bases, in frame from base 1. V and J lose 7 bases and 7 bases, and a span of 15 bases separates them. The germline V gene yields SGDLS for CDR1 and YYNGEE for CDR2. Regarding this clone: It lacks a known antigen. No quality values exist for individual bases; no much larger clone is one base distant.

Genomic DNA was isolated using the Qiagen DNeasy kit from unsorted PBMCs as well as from negatively selected CD4+ and CD8+ fractions. TCR beta CDR3 regions were subjected to amplification by immunoSEQ multiplex PCR with primers that anneal to V and J segments. A synthetic immune receptor repertoire was used to minimize amplification bias, and any residual bias was removed computationally once sequencing was done. Turning to the authors' computational methods: Repertoire diversity was quantified as the Shannon entropy index using custom Python scripts. Unsorted, CD4+ and CD8+ repertoires were analyzed separately, except for combined analyses in which CD4+ and CD8+ sequences were merged in silico. A clone was considered expanded if an increase in frequency of at least 2-fold after treatment relative to C1D1 was found, and a pseudocount of 0.5 was applied to clones undetected at baseline. Singleton clones were defined as clones with 0 or 1 copy at C1D1, and non-singleton clones were defined as clones with 2 or more copies. Clones expanded in unsorted samples were annotated as CD4+, CD8+ or unknown by matching protein sequences in sorted samples from the same patient. Diversity changes from C1D1 to C4D1 were tested in paired samples using Wilcoxon tests. TCRdb provides this immuneACCESS table in a form limited to in-frame rearrangements. Some clones are lacking; in checked studies, under half of them reflect an unresolved V gene, and why the rest are absent is not known. That table is the source of V, J and clone size, and D and trimming were worked out from the DNA. Here the sample has under 95,000 clones; about 92% occur a single time. Approximately 8.2% of the sample is held by the ten biggest clonotypes.

Results the study describes overall, beyond this receptor: Only a single clinical trial cohort was studied, and what caused the repertoire differences, possibly disease activity or prior therapy, remained undefined. Trial patients with a complete response had baseline diversity similar to that of newly diagnosed patients, while partial responders and progressors had significantly lower diversity. Lower diversity was observed in patients in whom nivolumab was started less than 1 year after ASCT, and these patients were excluded from later analyses so that confounding by immune reconstitution would be avoided. CD4+ but not CD8+ TCR diversity rose significantly by C4D1 (p=0.0027 vs p=0.16), most apparent in complete responders (p=0.02). Baseline TCR diversity was reported as lower in newly diagnosed patients than in healthy donors, and lower still in relapsed/refractory patients.

The sample here was peripheral blood mononuclear cells (PBMCs), taken at baseline. This receptor was identified in a human donor with classical Hodgkin lymphoma. This chain joins TRBV9 to TRBJ2-7; the D gene is tentatively TRBD1 or TRBD2, each matching 5 bases. The base sequence is TGTGCCAGCGGGGGACCCCGAGGGGAGCAGTACTTC. The encoded protein is CASGGPRGEQYF.